The next 29 T cell receptor beta chains were all read from a single sample in a study of T cells in Graves' hyperthyroidism and ophthalmopathy. Amplified TCR beta CDR3 regions derived from RNA transcripts. With the HTBI primer set, the TCR CDR3 went through a first round of RT-PCR. TCRdb ran MiXCR on the multiplex PCR reads and lists one entry per CDR3 protein. This sample carries roughly 400,000 distinct CDR3 sequences, roughly 25% of them seen once, and the ten largest clones take roughly 80%. Material for sequencing was blood. The receptors here all came from a man aged 45-65 years with Graves' hyperthyroidism.

Ten or more counts support this clonotype. This chain links TRBV11-3 with TRBJ2-7; D is uncertain. Germline CDR1 and CDR2: SGHNT and YENEEA. Trimming pared 1 base from V and 6 bases from J, leaving 7 bases between. There are 12 residues in the CDR3. In DNA form, the CDR3 reads TGTGCCAGCAGCTTAGGTGGGTTCGAGCAGTACTTC. Its protein product is CASSLGGFEQYF.

This clonotype has more than one count but fewer than ten. V usage is TRBV24-1 and J usage is TRBJ2-1, with 7 nucleotides matching TRBD1. CDR3 length equals 11 residues. Germline assignment: CDR1 KGHDR and CDR2 SFDVKD. J was trimmed by 9 bases and V by 9 bases; bases with no gene match: 4. This chain's CDR3 is CATSQGSEQFF. The CDR3 DNA reads as TGTGCCACCTCACAGGGGAGTGAGCAGTTCTTC.

The J gene is TRBJ2-3, the V gene TRBV9, with D uncertain. Germline assignment: CDR1 SGDLS and CDR2 YYNGEE. The CDR3 runs 13 residues. V lost 3 bases to trimming and J lost 0 bases, with 5 bases between them. The CDR3 is CASSALSTDTQYF. The CDR3 bases are TGTGCCAGCAGCGCCCTAAGCACAGATACGCAGTATTTT.

This clonotype has a handful of counts. The V gene is TRBV20-1, the J gene TRBJ2-3; 8 nucleotides agree with TRBD1. CDR1 is DFQATT and CDR2 is SNEGSKA in the germline V gene (reference sequence). The CDR3 extends over 14 amino acids. The junction had 5 bases not matched to a gene; V was cut back by 3 bases and J by 3 bases. The CDR3 here is CSARTGVRTDTQYF. CDR3 nucleotides: TGCAGTGCTAGGACAGGGGTGAGGACAGATACGCAGTATTTT.

This clonotype was seen only a few times. The chain recombines TRBV6-1 with TRBJ1-2; no clear D. The V gene's germline CDR1 is MNHNS and CDR2 SASEGT. Trimming removed 4 bases from V and 4 bases from J, with 10 bases in between. The CDR3 sequence is 13 residues long. In DNA form, the CDR3 reads TGTGCCAGCAGTGGACTCACGACCTATGGCTACACCTTC. Residues: CASSGLTTYGYTF.

V usage is TRBV12-3 or TRBV12-4 and J usage is TRBJ2-2, with D unclear. The V end lost 5 bases, the J end lost 6 bases, and 7 bases lay between the germline ends. The CDR3 covers 12 residues. CDR3 nucleotide sequence: TGTGCCAGCAGTCAATTTGCCGGGGAGCTGTTTTTT. This gives the protein CASSQFAGELFF.

The sample holds a few counts of this clonotype. The chain recombines TRBV7-8 with TRBJ2-5, with TRBD2 matching 11 bases. Per the germline V gene, CDR1 is SGHVS and CDR2 is FQNEAQ. The CDR3 is 19 amino acids. V lost 2 bases, J lost 4 bases, and 15 bases stayed unmatched. CDR3 protein: CASSLSGRVAGGPGETQYF. The CDR3 DNA sequence: TGTGCCAGCAGCTTATCGGGGCGGGTAGCGGGAGGGCCGGGAGAGACCCAGTACTTC.

CDR3 DNA: TGTGCCAGCAGAGGGTTTTCCCTCAATGAAAAACTGTTTTTT. Protein sequence: CASRGFSLNEKLFF. This rearrangement joins TRBV27 to TRBJ1-4, with D unclear. This CDR3 region has 14 residues. Per germline, CDR1 MNHEY and CDR2 SMNVEV (reference sequence). With 6 bases removed from V and 5 bases from J, the gap between germline ends came to 13 bases.

The chain has TRBV3-1 and TRBJ1-1, with D maybe TRBD1 (6 bases). V dropped 5 bases and J dropped 2 bases, with 12 bases sitting between them. This CDR3 is built from 14 residues. Germline CDR1 LGHDT, CDR2 YNNKEL (reference sequence). The CDR3 loop reads CASSWGGPNTEAFF. The CDR3 DNA is TGTGCCAGCAGCTGGGGGGGCCCCAACACTGAAGCTTTCTTT. Combining the CDR3 with reference TRBV3-1 and TRBJ1-1 gives the whole variable domain DTAVSQTPKYLVTQMGNDKSIKCEQNLGHDTMYWYKQDSKKFLKIMFSYNNKELIINETVPNRFSPKSPDKAHLNLHINSLELGDSAVYFCASSWGGPNTEAFFGQGTRLTVV.

Ten or more counts support this clonotype. The chain couples TRBV28 to TRBJ1-1, with a weak D call TRBD1 (5 bases). Germline V gene sequence: CDR1 MDHEN, CDR2 SYDVKM. The ends were cut back, 5 bases at V and 1 base at J, with 14 bases in the middle. CDR3 length: 15 residues. The CDR3 spells CASSPTGTANTEAFF. The DNA of the CDR3 is TGTGCCAGCAGTCCAACCGGGACCGCGAACACTGAAGCTTTCTTT.

The rearrangement links TRBV4-1 to TRBJ2-2; a possible D gene is TRBD2 (6 bases). The CDR3 is 13 amino acids. Germline CDR1 and CDR2: MGHRA and YSYEKL. V dropped 4 bases and J dropped 8 bases, with 11 bases sitting between them. The chain's CDR3 is CASSRDSSGELFF. As DNA, the CDR3 is TGCGCCAGCAGCCGGGACTCATCGGGGGAGCTGTTTTTT.

The V and J genes are TRBV11-3 and TRBJ2-2; 10 bases fit TRBD2. The germline CDR1 and CDR2 sequences are SGHNT and YENEEA. The CDR3 covers 16 residues. The trim removed 5 bases at V and 4 bases at J, leaving 7 bases unmatched. This CDR3 reads CASSILAGVSTGELFF. Written as DNA, the CDR3 is TGTGCCAGCAGCATCCTAGCGGGAGTGAGCACCGGGGAGCTGTTTTTT.

The rearrangement uses TRBV14 and TRBJ2-7; D gene uncertain. Germline CDR1 and CDR2: SGHDN and FVKESK. Trimming took 0 bases from V and 2 from J, leaving 11 bases between them. This CDR3 is built from 15 residues. The CDR3 region has the DNA TGTGCCAGCAGCCAAGAACCGCGCGGTACCTACGAGCAGTACTTC. Its protein is CASSQEPRGTYEQYF. The whole variable domain, filled in from reference TRBV14 and TRBJ2-7, reads EAGVTQFPSHSVIEKGQTVTLRCDPISGHDNLYWYRRVMGKEIKFLLHFVKESKQDESGMPNNRFLAERTGGTYSTLKVQPAELEDSGVYFCASSQEPRGTYEQYFGPGTRLTVT.

This clonotype has ten or more counts. This chain connects TRBV2 to TRBJ2-1, with TRBD2 matching over 10 bases. Germline CDR1 and CDR2: SNHLY and FYNNEI. The CDR3 length is 18 residues. V trimming: 7 bases; J trimming: 0 bases; junction bases outside the gene matches: 12. The CDR3 DNA reads as TGTGCCAGCATCCCGGGACTAGCGTTAGGGAGCTCCTACAATGAGCAGTTCTTC. This codes for CASIPGLALGSSYNEQFF.

In this sample, this clonotype turned up a few times. J is TRBJ2-7 and V is TRBV27; 9 bases agree with TRBD1. The CDR3 is made up of 14 amino acids. Germline V lookup: CDR1 MNHEY, CDR2 SMNVEV (reference sequence). J was trimmed by 6 bases and V by 6 bases; bases with no gene match: 9. The CDR3 sequence: CASSQDRGIGEQYF. CDR3 nucleotide sequence: TGTGCCAGCAGCCAGGACAGGGGTATAGGCGAGCAGTACTTC.

The rearrangement uses TRBV12-3 or TRBV12-4 and TRBJ2-5; perhaps D is TRBD1 or TRBD2 (5 bases each). CDR3 length: 17 residues. The V end lost 3 bases, the J end lost 5 bases, and 22 bases lay between the germline ends. In DNA form, the CDR3 reads TGTGCCAGCAGTTTCTGGAGTCCGGGGCAGGGTCGGGAGACCCAGTACTTC. The encoded protein is CASSFWSPGQGRETQYF.

Comment on this clonotype: One end of the junction varies from germline; a read error may be responsible. The chain is built from TRBV3-1 and TRBJ2-1, with D tentatively TRBD1 (6 bases). This CDR3 spans 13 amino acids. The germline V gene encodes CDR1 LGHDT and CDR2 YNNKEL (reference sequence). The CDR3 nucleotides are TGCGCCAGCAGGGAAAGACAGGTCAATGAGCAGTTCTTC. It is translated as CASRERQVNEQFF.

This sequence joins TRBV18 and TRBJ1-1, with D unresolved. The CDR3 consists of 13 residues. Germline loops: CDR1 KGHSH, CDR2 LQKENI. With 10 bases removed from V and 4 bases from J, the gap between germline ends came to 16 bases. This chain's CDR3 is CATSLGVSTEAFF. The CDR3 bases are TGTGCCACCTCCCTCGGGGTATCCACTGAAGCTTTCTTT.

The chain combines TRBV19 with TRBJ2-3; D perhaps matches TRBD2 (6 bases). The V end lost 1 base, the J end lost 3 bases, and 11 bases lay between the germline ends. Germline CDR1 LNHDA, CDR2 SQIVND (reference sequence). The CDR3 has 15 residues. The CDR3 sequence: CASSIVSGATDTQYF. The CDR3 DNA reads TGTGCCAGTAGTATAGTATCGGGAGCGACAGATACGCAGTATTTT.

This clonotype was counted a few times. The CDR3 region is CASTETGQAFF. Here the CDR3 DNA reads TGTGCCAGCACCGAGACAGGGCAAGCTTTCTTT. The chain carries TRBV7-3 and TRBJ1-1; 7 nucleotides agree with TRBD1. Unmatched junction bases numbered 5, after V lost 7 bases and J lost 9 bases. This CDR3 is built from 11 residues. Per germline, CDR1 SGHTA and CDR2 FQGTGA.

The V and J genes are TRBV9 and TRBJ2-5; the match to TRBD2 covers 9 bases. The CDR3 contains 15 residues. Germline-derived CDR1 and CDR2 are SGDLS and YYNGEE. V lost 3 bases and J lost 2; bases outside the gene matches: 5. The CDR3 loop reads CASSAGLASQETQYF. The CDR3 DNA sequence: TGTGCCAGCAGCGCGGGACTAGCCTCACAAGAGACCCAGTACTTC.

The CDR3 here is CASSLAGSGLGEKLFF. The CDR3 coding sequence is TGCGCCAGCAGCTTGGCTGGCAGCGGTTTAGGGGAAAAACTGTTTTTT. The chain recombines TRBV5-1 with TRBJ1-4; D is undetermined. Germline-derived CDR1 and CDR2 are SGHRS and YFSETQ. The CDR3 extends over 16 amino acids. The germline V and J ends were trimmed by 0 bases and 8 bases, with 17 bases remaining between them.

This chain joins TRBV6-1 and TRBJ2-5, with a tentative D call TRBD1 (5 bases). Trimming left V 7 bases short and J 0 bases short, with 15 bases between. The CDR3 has 15 residues. Germline-derived CDR1 and CDR2 are MNHNS and SASEGT. The CDR3 region is CASIDTPGYQETQYF. CDR3 nucleotide sequence: TGTGCCAGCATCGATACCCCAGGGTACCAAGAGACCCAGTACTTC.

CDR3 residues: CSVRDYTEAFF. In DNA form, the CDR3 reads TGCAGCGTCCGGGACTACACTGAAGCTTTCTTT. The chain couples TRBV29-1 to TRBJ1-1, with a weak D call TRBD1 (5 bases). Trimming left V 6 bases short and J 3 bases short, with 8 bases between. Germline CDR1 reads SQVTM; CDR2 reads ANQGSEA. CDR3 size: 11 residues.

The chain recombines TRBV6-1 with TRBJ2-1; D perhaps matches TRBD2 (5 bases). The V end was cut by 6 bases, the J end by 8 bases, with 11 bases between. CDR1 and CDR2 from the germline V gene are MNHNS and SASEGT. This CDR3 comprises 12 residues. The CDR3 DNA is TGTGCCAGCAGCAGACCCGGGGATGAGCAGTTCTTC. This translates into CASSRPGDEQFF.

The chain links TRBV20-1 to TRBJ2-7; 7 positions match TRBD2. J lost 4 bases, V lost 3 bases, and 12 bases had no gene match. From germline, CDR1 is DFQATT and CDR2 SNEGSKA (reference sequence). This CDR3 is 15 amino acids long. The CDR3 protein is CSASGMGEGPYEQYF. CDR3 bases: TGCAGTGCTAGCGGGATGGGGGAGGGCCCTTACGAGCAGTACTTC.

This clonotype was seen a few times. Written as DNA, the CDR3 is TGTGCCAGCAGCTTCGCACCCCACAGGGATGGAGGCACAGATACGCAGTATTTT. It yields the protein CASSFAPHRDGGTDTQYF. This sequence joins TRBV7-6 and TRBJ2-3; D is perhaps TRBD1 (6 bases). CDR3 length: 18 residues. Germline V gives CDR1 SGHVS, CDR2 FNYEAQ. V lost 3 bases and J lost 1, with 20 bases in between.

At least ten counts were recorded for this clonotype. The chain is built from TRBV20-1 and TRBJ2-7; tentatively, D is TRBD2 (6 bases). Trimming took off 4 bases at V and 5 bases at J, with 18 bases between the two ends. Per germline, CDR1 DFQATT and CDR2 SNEGSKA (reference sequence). The CDR3 is 14 amino acids. DNA for the CDR3: TGCAGTGCTACCCCACCCCGGGGAGGACACGAGCAGTACTTC. Amino acids: CSATPPRGGHEQYF.

This clonotype was detected ten times or more. The chain uses TRBV2 and TRBJ1-2, with 12 bases aligning to TRBD1. Germline trimming cut 9 bases from V and 8 bases from J; bases unmatched to any gene: 13. The V gene's germline CDR1 is SNHLY and CDR2 FYNNEI. There are 15 residues in the CDR3. The CDR3 is CASRDGTGGAGGYTF. The CDR3 nucleotides are TGTGCCAGTCGGGACGGGACAGGGGGCGCGGGGGGCTACACCTTC.